Listed below are T cell receptor beta chains from one sample, sequenced in a study of T-cell memory formation after mild COVID-19. TCRdb ran MiXCR on the 5' RACE reads and lists one entry per CDR3 protein. The sample includes about half a million distinct CDR3 sequences, around a sixth of them seen just once. Input material: PBMCs or a T cell subset sorted from them (not recorded which). All receptors come from an adult woman who had mild COVID-19 (a few samples of this study predate the infection). Cell type and time point are not known. Each CDR3 is given with its conserved first and last residue. The D gene is left open where the match is weak. Expanded clones are given a class, and other clones once, few, many or no size at all.

j_call d_call v_call clone_size cdr3_nt cdr3_aa
TRBJ2-7 NA TRBV29-1 NA TGCAGCGTTGAAGATGAGTCCTACGAGCAGTACTTC CSVEDESYEQYF
TRBJ2-3 NA TRBV4-3 NA TGCGCCAGCAGCCACCGACCGGGACCCGGCACAGATACGCAGTATTTT CASSHRPGPGTDTQYF
TRBJ2-5 TRBD2 TRBV5-5 few TGTGCCAGCAGCGATGGGACTAGCGGGAGAGAGACCCAGTACTTC CASSDGTSGRETQYF
TRBJ2-5 NA TRBV7-2 NA TGTGCCAGCAGCTTATACCAGGGGGAGACCCAGTACTTC CASSLYQGETQYF
TRBJ2-5 TRBD1 TRBV7-9 NA TGTGCCAGCAGCTACGATGGGACAGGAGAGACCCAGTACTTC CASSYDGTGETQYF
TRBJ1-1 NA TRBV7-9 few TGTGCCAGCAGCCTAGAGATTTGGAACACTGAAGCTTTCTTT CASSLEIWNTEAFF
TRBJ1-2 TRBD1 TRBV11-2 few TGTGCCAGCAGCTTTCGAGGGGACAGTCTTGTGGATGGCTACACCTTC CASSFRGDSLVDGYTF
TRBJ1-2 NA TRBV3-1 NA TGTGCCAGCAGCCAGACAGAGAGATATGGCTACACCTTC CASSQTERYGYTF
TRBJ2-2 NA TRBV27 few TGTGCCAGCGGGTACTCCGCTTGGAACACCGGGGAGCTGTTTTTT CASGYSAWNTGELFF
TRBJ1-2 TRBD1 TRBV27 NA TGTGCCAGCAGTTCCCTAGGACAGGCAAATGGCTACACCTTC CASSSLGQANGYTF
TRBJ2-1 NA TRBV27 few TGTGCCAGCAGTTGGGACTCCAGCATAGATGAGCAGTTCTTC CASSWDSSIDEQFF
TRBJ2-5 TRBD2 TRBV19 few TGTGCCAGTAGTCCCAGACTAGCGGGAGTAGAGACCCAGTACTTC CASSPRLAGVETQYF
TRBJ2-7 TRBD1 TRBV10-3 many TGTGCCACCAATCGGGACAGGGACGAGCAGTACTTC CATNRDRDEQYF
TRBJ2-7 NA TRBV7-2 few TGTGCCAGCAGCTTAGTAATCTCCGGCTCCTACGAGCAGTACTTC CASSLVISGSYEQYF
TRBJ2-5 NA TRBV5-1 few TGCGCCAGCAAGTTGGACTGGTACCAAGAGACCCAGTACTTC CASKLDWYQETQYF
TRBJ2-2 NA TRBV5-1 many TGCGCCAGCAGCCAAGAAGACACCGGGGAGCTGTTTTTT CASSQEDTGELFF
TRBJ1-6 NA TRBV6-5 NA TGTGCCAGCACAACGACAGTTTCGTCACCCCTCCACTTT CASTTTVSSPLHF
TRBJ2-6 NA TRBV9 NA TGTGCCAGCAGCGCGGGACACAGCTCTGGGGCCAACGTCCTGACTTTC CASSAGHSSGANVLTF
TRBJ2-3 NA TRBV7-9 few TGTGCCAGCAGTTTACAGATTACTAGCACAGATACGCAGTATTTT CASSLQITSTDTQYF
TRBJ1-2 NA TRBV9 few TGTGCCAGCAGCTTTGGGACGCATAACTATGGCTACACCTTC CASSFGTHNYGYTF
TRBJ2-3 NA TRBV11-2 NA TGTGCCAGCAGCTTAGCGGGGGAGGCCCATTTT CASSLAGEAHF
TRBJ2-1 NA TRBV7-2 many TGTGCCAGCAGCCGCAGGACTCTCACCGATGAGCAGTTCTTC CASSRRTLTDEQFF
TRBJ1-5 NA TRBV4-1 once TGCGCCAGCAGCTCGTCGCCAGAGGCGGGCCAGCCCCAGCATTTT CASSSSPEAGQPQHF
TRBJ1-5 NA TRBV12-3/TRBV12-4 many TGTGCCAGCAGTTTAAGTCAGGGCAATCAGCCCCAGCATTTT CASSLSQGNQPQHF
TRBJ2-4 TRBD1 TRBV10-3 NA TGTGCCATCAGTGAGTCAGGACAGGGTTACATTCAGTACTTC CAISESGQGYIQYF
TRBJ1-2 NA TRBV5-1 NA TGCGCCAGCAGCTTGGAGGACATGTTTGGCTACACCTTC CASSLEDMFGYTF
TRBJ2-1 NA TRBV11-3 NA TGTGCCAGCAGCTTGTTGACTACCTCATACAATGAGCAGTTCTTC CASSLLTTSYNEQFF
TRBJ2-7 NA TRBV4-3 many TGCGCCAGCAGCCAAGCAGGCGGGGCGTCCTACGAGCAGTACTTC CASSQAGGASYEQYF
TRBJ1-1 TRBD1 TRBV6-5 NA TGTGCCAGCAGTTCGGACAGGGGGCTTCGCACTGAAGCTTTCTTT CASSSDRGLRTEAFF
TRBJ2-7 TRBD1 TRBV30 few TGTGCCTGGAGTGCGGGGACAGGGAGCTCCTACGAGCAGTACTTC CAWSAGTGSSYEQYF
TRBJ2-7 TRBD1 TRBV4-3 NA TGCGCCAGCAGCCAAGATCAGGGACAGGAATACGAGCAGTACTTC CASSQDQGQEYEQYF
TRBJ2-6 NA TRBV24-1 few TGTGCCGTCAGAGCAACGTCTGGGGCCAACGTCCTGACTTTC CAVRATSGANVLTF
TRBJ2-7 NA TRBV20-1 NA TGCAGTGCTAGAGATCAAATGGCTGCTGTGACCTACGAGCAGTACTTC CSARDQMAAVTYEQYF
TRBJ2-7 NA TRBV9 NA TGTGCCAGCAGCGCCGGGTCCCAGGGCGAGCAGTACTTC CASSAGSQGEQYF
TRBJ2-6 NA TRBV6-6 few TGTGCCAGTCGCCGGTGGGGGGCCAACGTCCTGACTTTC CASRRWGANVLTF
TRBJ1-1 NA TRBV10-3 NA TGTGCCATCAGTCCTGGAGAAATGCTCAGGGGTTCTGAAGCTTTCTTT CAISPGEMLRGSEAFF
TRBJ2-6 NA TRBV9 NA TGTGCCAGCAGCGGGGGGGGACAGCCTGTTATCTCTGGGGCCAACGTCCTGACTTTC CASSGGGQPVISGANVLTF
TRBJ2-7 NA TRBV7-9 NA TGTGCCAGCAGCTTAGCGCCGACTAGTCGCCTCTACGAGCAGTACTTC CASSLAPTSRLYEQYF
TRBJ2-1 NA TRBV7-9 few TGTGCCAGCAGCTTAGCGTCGACAAAAACTGAGCAGTTCTTC CASSLASTKTEQFF
TRBJ2-2 TRBD1 TRBV15 NA TGTGCCACCAGCAGAGATGATGGGACAGGGCTCACCGGGGAGCTGTTTTTT CATSRDDGTGLTGELFF
TRBJ2-1 NA TRBV5-1 few TGCGCCAGCAGCTGGGAGGGGGACAATGAGCAGTTCTTC CASSWEGDNEQFF
TRBJ2-5 TRBD1 TRBV24-1 NA TGTGCCACCAGTGACCCGGGACAGCAAGAGACCCAGTACTTC CATSDPGQQETQYF
TRBJ1-1 TRBD1 TRBV7-9 NA TGTGCCAGCAGCTTAGGGGACAGGGGGTGGAACACTGAAGCTTTCTTT CASSLGDRGWNTEAFF
TRBJ2-1 TRBD1 TRBV5-1 NA TGCGCCAGCAACTCTTACTTTGGGACAGGGCCCCGGGAGGAGCAGTTCTTC CASNSYFGTGPREEQFF
TRBJ1-5 TRBD1 TRBV7-2 few TGTGCCAGCAGCTTTGAAAGGACAGGGAATCAGCCCCAGCATTTT CASSFERTGNQPQHF
TRBJ2-1 NA TRBV6-2/TRBV6-3 once TGTGCCAGCAGTTACAACCCCTCCCTTTTGGGGGTTACCTACAATGAGCAGTTCTTC CASSYNPSLLGVTYNEQFF
TRBJ1-6 TRBD1 TRBV20-1 many TGCAGTGCTAGAGATGAGACAGGGAGCTCCTATAATTCACCCCTCCACTTT CSARDETGSSYNSPLHF
TRBJ2-3 NA TRBV5-6 NA TGTGCCAGCAGCTTGATGGGGAGCGGCACAGATACGCAGTATTTT CASSLMGSGTDTQYF